The sequence of this T cell receptor (beta chain) was determined in a study of cytomegalovirus exposure and HLA in healthy donors. Study details: Out of 398 genotyped donors, approximately 84% belonged to the Caucasian-associated ancestry cluster.

Study conclusions and caveats: Later analysis suggested most CMV-associated TCR beta chains were HLA-restricted. According to a later analysis, donors in an Asian-associated ancestry cluster reportedly had fewer N-insertions than the approximately 620-donor mean.

Turning to this clone: What it binds is not known.

The CDR3 has 13 residues. With 4 bases removed from V and 6 bases from J, the gap between germline ends came to 13 bases. The germline V gene has CDR1 SNHLY and CDR2 FYNNEI. The PCR made use of 60 Vbeta and 13 Jbeta primers. How the authors handled the data: In a later analysis, 70 million to 80 million unique TCR beta chains included roughly 11 million shared by two or more donors. Sequencing was performed with immunoSEQ multiplex PCR; in TCRdb, only in-frame clones are kept and a portion is missing. The D gene and trimming were derived from the DNA, and the V and J assignments and clone size from that table. Among some 87,000 clones, about two thirds were seen once, and the ten largest hold less than 15%.

The clonotype comes from a woman aged 50 to 60 in good health and CMV-seropositive. The chain is built from TRBV2 and TRBJ2-7; D call uncertain. The specimen sequenced was PBMCs. The CDR3 region has the DNA TGTGCCAGCAGTGTTCGGCTTACGGGCGAGCAGTACTTC. Protein product: CASSVRLTGEQYF.